One and the same sample provided the 18 T cell receptor beta chains below, sequenced in a study of blood T cell repertoires in COVID-19 (dated by TCRdb to the early 2020s). Preparation of the library involved the immunoSEQ multiplex PCR assay. This immuneACCESS table, as held by TCRdb, lists in-frame sequences with V and J called but not all clones. Of the missing ones, under half trace to an unresolved V gene in checked studies; the others have no known cause. The sample profile shows some 160,000 clones; about 89% of them were found once. The ten largest clones take up around 3% of the sample. The sample consisted of peripheral blood. The receptor set was obtained from a man between 60 and 70 years old with acute or convalescent COVID-19.

The V and J genes are TRBV30 and TRBJ1-5, with TRBD1 identical over 8 bases. J was trimmed by 8 bases and V by 3 bases; bases with no gene match: 6. The CDR3 covers 13 residues. Germline loops: CDR1 GTSNPN, CDR2 SVGIG (reference sequence). In nucleotides, the CDR3 is TGTGCCTGGAGCGGACAGGGAATGAAGCCCCAGCATTTT. Translation gives CAWSGQGMKPQHF.

The V gene is TRBV6-5, the J gene TRBJ1-3; D gene ambiguous. The V end was cut by 2 bases, the J end by 1 base, with 12 bases between. In germline, CDR1 is MNHEY, CDR2 SVGAGI. CDR3 length equals 16 residues. The CDR3 region has the DNA TGTGCCAGCAGTTACACCTCGACATTTTCTGGAAACACCATATATTTT. As protein: CASSYTSTFSGNTIYF.

The chain joins TRBV10-3 to TRBJ1-1; D gene ambiguous. The CDR3 contains 13 residues. Germline V gene lookup returns CDR1 ENHRY and CDR2 SYGVKD. Trimming removed 2 bases at V and 1 base at J, with 5 bases between. For the CDR3, the DNA is TGTGCCATCAGTGAGCCGGGGAACACTGAAGCTTTCTTT. This gives the protein CAISEPGNTEAFF.

The V call is TRBV3-1 (or the pseudogene TRBV3-2), the J call TRBJ1-5; D call uncertain. V was cut by 1 base and J by 0 bases, with 13 bases left in between. Germline assignment: CDR1 LGHDT and CDR2 YNNKEL (reference sequence). The CDR3 extends over 17 amino acids. Written as DNA, the CDR3 is TGTGCCAGCAGCCAAGTAGTCTCCAAGAATAGCAATCAGCCCCAGCATTTT. This gives the protein CASSQVVSKNSNQPQHF.

In its sample, this clone was seen once. V gene TRBV11-2 combines with J gene TRBJ2-1, with a possible D match to TRBD2 (6 bases). The V end lost 1 base, the J end lost 6 bases, and 7 bases lay between the germline ends. In germline, CDR1 is SGHAT, CDR2 FQNNGV. The CDR3 runs to 13 residues. The CDR3 DNA reads TGTGCCAGCAGCTTAGCCGGGGGCAATGAGCAGTTCTTC. Amino acids: CASSLAGGNEQFF.

This clone was counted a few times. V and J are TRBV3-1 (or the pseudogene TRBV3-2) and TRBJ2-1; tentatively, D is TRBD2 (6 bases). Between the trimmed V and J ends, which lost 0 bases and 8 bases, there was a span of 14 bases. Per the germline V gene, CDR1 is LGHDT and CDR2 is YNNKEL (reference sequence). This CDR3 is built from 15 residues. The CDR3 loop reads CASSQEVRGSYEQFF. The CDR3 bases are TGTGCCAGCAGCCAAGAGGTTCGGGGGTCCTATGAGCAGTTCTTC.

The gene calls are TRBV2 and TRBJ2-1; maybe TRBD1 (7 bases). The ends were cut back, 1 base at V and 1 base at J, with 17 bases in the middle. Germline V lookup: CDR1 SNHLY, CDR2 FYNNEI. The CDR3 sequence is 18 residues long. CDR3 in DNA: TGTGCCAGCAGTGAAGGTTGGTGGCAGGGGGGTTCCTACAATGAGCAGTTCTTC. Translation gives CASSEGWWQGGSYNEQFF.

This clone was seen a single time. The chain carries TRBV29-1 and TRBJ2-7; D gene ambiguous. This CDR3 is built from 14 residues. CDR1 and CDR2 from the germline V gene are SQVTM and ANQGSEA. V gave up 7 bases and J gave up 3 bases, with 19 bases separating them. The CDR3 loop is CSASVGSRFYEQYF. Here the CDR3 DNA reads TGCAGCGCCTCCGTGGGCAGTCGGTTCTACGAGCAGTACTTC.

The chain uses TRBV5-1 and TRBJ2-5; D remains ambiguous. Germline values: CDR1 SGHRS, CDR2 YFSETQ. V was trimmed by 3 bases and J by 2 bases, leaving 11 bases between them. The CDR3 runs to 14 residues. In DNA, the CDR3 is TGCGCCAGCAGCTATCAATCGAGTCAAGAGACCCAGTACTTC. Its protein is CASSYQSSQETQYF.

The rearrangement uses TRBV30 and TRBJ1-1, with D unresolved. Trimming cost V 1 base and J 6 bases, with 9 bases left between them. Germline CDR1 GTSNPN, CDR2 SVGIG (reference sequence). CDR3 size: 12 residues. CDR3 sequence reads: CAWSDGGPEAFF. The CDR3 DNA reads TGTGCCTGGAGTGACGGAGGTCCTGAAGCTTTCTTT.

This clone was counted a single time. The CDR3 loop reads CASSSRKRAMNTEAFF. The CDR3 DNA reads TGCGCCAGCAGCTCCCGAAAGCGAGCAATGAACACTGAAGCTTTCTTT. The chain joins TRBV5-1 to TRBJ1-1; D unresolved. V dropped 3 bases and J dropped 0 bases, with 15 bases sitting between them. Germline values: CDR1 SGHRS, CDR2 YFSETQ. There are 16 residues in the CDR3. The full variable domain, rest sourced from reference TRBV5-1 and TRBJ1-1, is KAGVTQTPRYLIKTRGQQVTLSCSPISGHRSVSWYQQTPGQGLQFLFEYFSETQRNKGNFPGRFSGRQFSNSRSEMNVSTLELGDSALYLCASSSRKRAMNTEAFFGQGTRLTVV.

The gene calls are TRBV4-2 and TRBJ2-3; 7 bases fit TRBD2. V was clipped by 0 bases and J by 2 bases; unmatched bases: 5. Germline values: CDR1 LGHNA, CDR2 YNFKEQ. The CDR3 runs 16 residues. The CDR3: CASSQDHRDYTDTQYF. The DNA of the CDR3 is TGTGCCAGCAGCCAAGACCACCGGGACTACACAGATACGCAGTATTTT.

This clone was observed once. This chain joins TRBV7-9 and TRBJ1-6, with 10 bases aligning to TRBD1. Germline trimming cut 3 bases from V and 9 bases from J; bases unmatched to any gene: 5. The germline V gene encodes CDR1 SEHNR and CDR2 FQNEAQ (reference sequence). There are 15 residues in the CDR3. As DNA, the CDR3 is TGTGCCAGCAGCTTGCAAGACAGGGGGCGTTCACCCCTCCACTTT. This sequence encodes CASSLQDRGRSPLHF. The full variable domain, in which reference TRBV7-9 and TRBJ1-6 provide the parts outside the CDR3, is DTGVSQNPRHKITKRGQNVTFRCDPISEHNRLYWYRQTLGQGPEFLTYFQNEAQLEKSRLLSDRFSAERPKGSFSTLEIQRTEQGDSAMYLCASSLQDRGRSPLHFGNGTRLTVT.

As DNA, the CDR3 is TGCGCCAGCAGCCATCCCCGGGACAGCACCCGAGGGGCTTTCTTT. It yields the protein CASSHPRDSTRGAFF. The chain carries TRBV4-1 and TRBJ1-1, with 7 bases identical to TRBD1. CDR1 and CDR2 (germline): MGHRA, YSYEKL. The CDR3 consists of 15 residues. The ends lost 3 bases at V and 11 bases at J; junction bases unmatched: 15.

The chain has TRBV2 and TRBJ1-3; 8 positions agree with TRBD1. Germline values: CDR1 SNHLY, CDR2 FYNNEI. V shed 6 bases, J shed 0 bases, and the junction held 7 bases outside the gene matches. The CDR3 contains 16 residues. The CDR3 sequence is CASRRQGLNSGNTIYF. For the CDR3, the DNA is TGTGCCAGCAGGAGACAGGGGCTCAACTCTGGAAACACCATATATTTT.

This chain joins TRBV24-1 and TRBJ2-7, with D possibly TRBD1 on 6 matching bases. Germline CDR1 is KGHDR and CDR2 is SFDVKD. Trimming stripped 9 bases from V and 5 bases from J, with 19 bases between. This CDR3 is built from 14 residues. CDR3 residues: CATLPTGHTNEQYF. The CDR3 bases are TGTGCCACCCTCCCTACAGGGCACACCAACGAGCAGTACTTC.

The rearrangement links TRBV9 to TRBJ1-4; D not certain. Between the trimmed V and J ends, which lost 3 bases and 2 bases, there was a span of 17 bases. This CDR3 region has 17 residues. From germline, CDR1 is SGDLS and CDR2 YYNGEE. The CDR3 DNA reads as TGTGCCAGCAGCGCTGCCACAGAGCTCCTTACTAATGAAAAACTGTTTTTT. Its protein product is CASSAATELLTNEKLFF.

The chain employs TRBV10-3 and TRBJ2-5; 7 bases fit TRBD2. The CDR3 contains 16 residues. Germline V gene sequence: CDR1 ENHRY, CDR2 SYGVKD. V shed 0 bases and J 5 bases; nucleotides not matched to a gene: 9. The CDR3 region is CAISESGAGEKETQYF. CDR3 nucleotides: TGTGCCATCAGTGAGTCAGGGGCGGGGGAAAAGGAGACCCAGTACTTC.